Below, 10 T cell receptor beta chains from the same sample are listed, as sequenced in a study of T-cell reconstitution after alpha-beta-depleted transplantation in children. The TCRbeta library was prepared with unique molecular identifiers. TCRdb ran MiXCR on the PCR reads and lists one entry per CDR3 protein. The sample has 200,000 to 300,000 distinct CDR3 sequences, under 30% seen once. Sequences were derived from PBMCs, sampled before TCRalphabeta/CD19-depleted stem cell transplant. Source of these receptors: a girl aged 2-10 years with Fanconi anemia, due to receive a stem cell transplant.

This chain joins TRBV18 and TRBJ2-3; TRBD1 agrees at 11 bases. Germline assignment: CDR1 KGHSH and CDR2 LQKENI. V gave up 5 bases and J gave up 1 base; unmatched junction bases: 5. The CDR3 has 16 amino acids. CDR3 coding DNA: TGTGCCAGCTCAATGGACAGGGGGCTGGGCACAGATACGCAGTATTTT. Protein product: CASSMDRGLGTDTQYF.

This clonotype was counted many times. The chain uses TRBV3-1 and TRBJ2-1; D ambiguous. The CDR3 sequence is 11 residues long. Germline CDR1 is LGHDT and CDR2 is YNNKEL (reference sequence). The V end was cut by 5 bases, the J end by 4 bases, with 3 bases between. The CDR3 loop is CASSKYNEQFF. The CDR3 nucleotides read TGTGCCAGCAGCAAATACAATGAGCAGTTCTTC.

This clonotype has more than one count but fewer than ten. J is TRBJ2-1 and V is TRBV20-1; 8 bases map to TRBD2. The V gene end was trimmed by 3 bases and the J gene end by 3 bases; junction bases not matched to a gene: 7. The CDR3 totals 15 residues. Looked up from germline, CDR1 is DFQATT and CDR2 is SNEGSKA (reference sequence). The CDR3 region is CSASGLAISYNEQFF. The CDR3 coding sequence is TGCAGTGCTAGTGGACTAGCTATCAGCTACAATGAGCAGTTCTTC.

This clonotype was seen a handful of times. This rearrangement joins TRBV6-1 to TRBJ1-5; 10 nucleotides line up with TRBD1. The CDR3 has 18 residues. CDR1 is MNHNS, CDR2 SASEGT, per germline. Trimming cost V 6 bases and J 0 bases; bases outside gene matches: 11. The CDR3, as DNA: TGTGCCAGCAGACTATCCGGGACAGGGGCAGATAGCAATCAGCCCCAGCATTTT. As protein: CASRLSGTGADSNQPQHF.

The chain recombines TRBV20-1 with TRBJ2-1, with TRBD2 matching 10 bases. Trimming took 3 bases from V and 5 from J; bases not matched to a gene: 10. Germline V CDR1 and CDR2: DFQATT, SNEGSKA (reference sequence). The CDR3 covers 16 residues. CDR3 in DNA: TGCAGTGCTAGTCCAACTCTAGCGGGGGTAGACAATGAGCAGTTCTTC. It is translated as CSASPTLAGVDNEQFF.

This clonotype was observed at least ten times. The chain couples TRBV28 to TRBJ1-5; possible D gene TRBD1, 6 bases. Germline V gives CDR1 MDHEN, CDR2 SYDVKM. Trimming stripped 6 bases from V and 9 bases from J, with 12 bases between. This CDR3 contains 12 residues. CDR3 DNA: TGTGCCAGCAGGGAGGGGGATCGGCCCCAGCATTTT. It yields the protein CASREGDRPQHF.

This clonotype was recorded a few times. This chain joins TRBV5-5 and TRBJ1-1; D not resolved. V was shortened by 0 bases and J by 3 bases, with 15 bases between the two germline ends. The CDR3 loop spans 16 amino acids. Germline values: CDR1 SGHKS, CDR2 YYEKEE (reference sequence). This chain's CDR3 is CASSLAPGISHTEAFF. CDR3 in DNA: TGTGCCAGCAGCTTGGCTCCAGGTATTAGTCACACTGAAGCTTTCTTT.

This chain joins TRBV12-3 or TRBV12-4 and TRBJ2-2; perhaps TRBD1 as D (5 bases). The CDR3 runs to 12 residues. Trimming removed 5 bases at V and 10 bases at J, with 11 bases between. The CDR3 protein is CASSLDSPELFF. As DNA, the CDR3 is TGTGCCAGCAGTCTCGACAGCCCGGAGCTGTTTTTT.

This clonotype was counted at least ten times. This chain joins TRBV20-1 and TRBJ1-2; a possible D gene is TRBD1 (6 bases). The CDR3 runs to 12 residues. Germline V gene data show CDR1 as DFQATT and CDR2 as SNEGSKA (reference sequence). V lost 6 bases to trimming and J lost 4 bases, with 12 bases between them. Written as DNA, the CDR3 is TGCAGTGCAACCCGGGGGGCCTATGGCTACACCTTC. It translates to CSATRGAYGYTF.

The CDR3 reads CASSYRGGGSSTDTQYF. The CDR3 coding sequence is TGTGCCAGCAGCTACAGGGGTGGCGGATCTAGCACAGATACGCAGTATTTT. The rearrangement joins TRBV2 to TRBJ2-3; 7 bases align to TRBD1. CDR1 and CDR2 from the germline V gene are SNHLY and FYNNEI. Trimming removed 6 bases from V and 0 bases from J; junction bases left unmatched: 12. This CDR3 has 17 residues.